This T cell receptor (beta chain) was captured in a study of T-cell memory formation after mild COVID-19. Study summary: There were largely donor-specific TCR clusters. Study-level points and caveats: Those CD4+ clones that contracted were mainly in CM and EM (CD8+ ones in EMRA). Second-wave clones that peaked on day 37 lacked confirmed SARS-CoV-2 specificity.

Each CDR3 protein is one row after TCRdb ran MiXCR on the 5' RACE reads. The sample has 450,000 to 650,000 distinct CDR3 sequences; approximately 21% are singletons. Remarks on this clonotype: Antigen unknown.

This CDR3 region has 16 residues. The germline gives CDR1 SGHKS, CDR2 YYEKEE (reference sequence). The V and J ends lost 3 bases and 5 bases respectively, with 20 bases between them. The chain links TRBV5-5 to TRBJ1-2; a weak D match, TRBD1 (5 bases). This clonotype was sampled from an adult woman who had mild COVID-19 (a few samples of this study predate the infection). Cell type and time point are not known. Sequencing was carried out using PBMCs or a T cell subset sorted from them (not recorded which). CDR3 residues: CASSSPSVDRFYGYTF. CDR3 nucleotide sequence: TGTGCCAGCAGCTCGCCCTCCGTAGACAGATTTTATGGCTACACCTTC.